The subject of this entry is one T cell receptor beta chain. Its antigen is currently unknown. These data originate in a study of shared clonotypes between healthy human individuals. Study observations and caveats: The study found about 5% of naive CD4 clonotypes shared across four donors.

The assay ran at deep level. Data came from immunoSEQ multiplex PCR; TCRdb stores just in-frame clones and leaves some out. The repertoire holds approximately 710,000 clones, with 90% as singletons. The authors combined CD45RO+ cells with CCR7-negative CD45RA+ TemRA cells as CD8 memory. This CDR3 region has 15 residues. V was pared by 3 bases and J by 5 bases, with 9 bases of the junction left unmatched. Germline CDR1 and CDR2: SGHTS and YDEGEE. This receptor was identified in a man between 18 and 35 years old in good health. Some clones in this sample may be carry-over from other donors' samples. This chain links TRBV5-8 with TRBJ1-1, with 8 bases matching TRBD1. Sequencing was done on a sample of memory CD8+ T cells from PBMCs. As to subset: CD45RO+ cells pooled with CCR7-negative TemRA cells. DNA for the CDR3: TGTGCCAGCAGCTGGCTCGGACAGGGTTGGACTGAAGCTTTCTTT. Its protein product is CASSWLGQGWTEAFF.